Presented here are 32 T cell receptor beta chains from one specimen sequenced in a study of T cell repertoires in cytomegalovirus infection. Their antigens are not known. From the reads, TCRdb called clonotypes with MiXCR, one entry per CDR3 protein. The sample holds roughly 700,000 distinct CDR3 sequences; around 35% are singletons and the top ten take 15% to 20%. The material was cultured PBMCs, obtained from culture after CMV antigen stimulation. These receptor sequences come from a human donor in good health (CMV status not recorded). Some clones in this sample may be carry-over from other donors' samples.

In its sample, this clonotype was seen a few times. The chain uses TRBV6-2 or TRBV6-3 and TRBJ2-1, with 8 bases identical to TRBD1. Per germline, CDR1 MNHEY and CDR2 SVGEGT. J gave up 5 bases and V 7 bases, and 7 bases lay outside the gene matches. The CDR3 contains 14 residues. CDR3 residues: CASTLTGDHNEQFF. The DNA of the CDR3 is TGTGCCAGCACGCTGACAGGGGATCACAATGAGCAGTTCTTC.

There are a few counts of this clonotype. The V call is TRBV10-3, the J call TRBJ2-2, with D tentatively TRBD1 or TRBD2 (5 bases each). The CDR3 runs to 14 residues. V lost 2 bases, J lost 7 bases, and 11 bases lay in between. From germline, CDR1 is ENHRY and CDR2 SYGVKD. CDR3 sequence: CAISEGRDDGELFF. CDR3 nucleotide sequence: TGTGCCATCAGTGAGGGCAGGGACGACGGGGAGCTGTTTTTT.

This clonotype was counted only a few times. The chain uses TRBV6-2 or TRBV6-3 and TRBJ2-7; D possibly corresponds to TRBD2 (6 bases). Germline V gene data show CDR1 as MNHEY and CDR2 as SVGEGT. Trimming pared 0 bases from V and 4 bases from J, leaving 13 bases between. This CDR3 comprises 15 residues. CDR3 sequence: CASSYSGSGSYEQYF. The CDR3 region has the DNA TGTGCCAGCAGTTACTCCGGGAGTGGGAGTTACGAGCAGTACTTC.

The chain recombines TRBV12-5 with TRBJ2-3; D remains unclear. The V end was cut by 6 bases, the J end by 5 bases, with 12 bases between. The CDR3 runs to 13 residues. Germline values: CDR1 LGHNT, CDR2 FRNRAP. CDR3 bases: TGTGCTAGTGGCCCGGCCCCGTTAGATACGCAGTATTTT. Protein sequence: CASGPAPLDTQYF.

The V gene is TRBV11-2, the J gene TRBJ2-5; D is ambiguous. The CDR3 is 14 amino acids. The V gene lost 1 base and the J gene lost 7 bases, with 13 bases spanning the gap. Germline values: CDR1 SGHAT, CDR2 FQNNGV. The CDR3 region is CASSLGVTGPTQYF. The CDR3 DNA reads as TGTGCCAGCAGCTTAGGCGTTACCGGACCGACCCAGTACTTC.

This clonotype has a handful of counts. This sequence joins TRBV2 and TRBJ2-5, with a weak D call TRBD1 (5 bases). CDR1 SNHLY and CDR2 FYNNEI come from the germline V gene. The CDR3 covers 13 residues. V lost 5 bases to trimming and J lost 3 bases, with 10 bases between them. The CDR3 region has the DNA TGTGCCAGCAGTAGACAGACAGAAGAGACCCAGTACTTC. This sequence encodes CASSRQTEETQYF.

Only a few counts were recorded for this clonotype. CDR3 sequence (DNA): TGTGCCAGCAGCTTAAGAACTAGCCAAGAGACCCAGTACTTC. Translation: CASSLRTSQETQYF. This sequence joins TRBV7-9 and TRBJ2-5; D possibly corresponds to TRBD2 (5 bases). The germline V gene encodes CDR1 SEHNR and CDR2 FQNEAQ (reference sequence). V was trimmed by 2 bases and J by 1 base, leaving 8 bases between them. The CDR3 loop spans 14 amino acids.

This clonotype was found many times. At one of its ends the junction is not consistent with the germline gene, which may arise from a read error. This sequence joins TRBV7-8 and TRBJ2-1; TRBD1 agrees at 11 bases. Per the germline V gene, CDR1 is SGHVS and CDR2 is FQNEAQ. CDR3 size: 13 residues. The CDR3 DNA sequence: TGTGCCAGCAGCTCGCGGACAGGGGGCGATTGGATCTTC. Encoded protein: CASSSRTGGDWIF.

The rearrangement links TRBV6-1 to TRBJ1-5; D not certain. The CDR3 has 15 amino acids. V lost 4 bases, J lost 0 bases, and 10 bases lay in between. The germline gives CDR1 MNHNS, CDR2 SASEGT. The CDR3 bases are TGTGCCAGCAGTGGGGTCAGAAATAGCAATCAGCCCCAGCATTTT. Amino acid sequence: CASSGVRNSNQPQHF.

To note about this clonotype: Just one base apart from a much larger clone, this may be a read error. The chain employs TRBV7-2 and TRBJ2-7, with D perhaps assigned TRBD1 or TRBD2 (5 bases each). Between the trimmed V and J ends, which lost 1 base and 12 bases, there was a span of 19 bases. This CDR3 has 14 residues. CDR1 is SGHTA and CDR2 is FQGNSA in the germline V gene. DNA for the CDR3: TGTGCCAGCAGCTTAGAGGCCAGGGCCCGTGGAGGGTACTTC. It translates to CASSLEARARGGYF.

The chain uses TRBV4-1 and TRBJ2-5, with a possible D match to TRBD2 (5 bases). This CDR3 spans 15 amino acids. Germline CDR1 and CDR2: MGHRA and YSYEKL. The V and J ends lost 4 bases and 7 bases respectively, with 19 bases between them. The chain's CDR3 is CASSRDPERGWTQYF. CDR3 bases: TGCGCCAGCAGCCGAGACCCAGAACGGGGTTGGACCCAGTACTTC.

J is TRBJ2-3 and V is TRBV7-2, with D perhaps TRBD2 (7 bases). The CDR3 consists of 11 residues. Looked up from germline, CDR1 is SGHTA and CDR2 is FQGNSA. The CDR3 DNA sequence: TGTGCGGGGGGGCGCACAGATACGCAGTATTTT. Its translation: CAGGRTDTQYF.

This clonotype was detected only once. The rearrangement joins TRBV18 to TRBJ2-2, with 11 bases that match TRBD2. CDR1 is KGHSH, CDR2 LQKENI, per germline. The CDR3 runs 15 residues. V was clipped by 8 bases and J by 1 base; unmatched bases: 3. Here the CDR3 reads CASRTSGRNTGELFF. DNA of the CDR3: TGTGCCAGCAGAACTAGCGGGAGGAACACCGGGGAGCTGTTTTTT.

The chain recombines TRBV4-1 with TRBJ2-1; TRBD2 matches at 7 bases. The V gene end was trimmed by 4 bases and the J gene end by 3 bases; junction bases not matched to a gene: 9. Per germline, CDR1 MGHRA and CDR2 YSYEKL. CDR3 length: 16 amino acids. The CDR3 nucleotides read TGCGCCAGCAGCCCCCTCCCGACTAGCTACTACAATGAGCAGTTCTTC. Amino acids: CASSPLPTSYYNEQFF.

This clonotype showed up just a few times. V usage is TRBV12-3 or TRBV12-4 and J usage is TRBJ1-1, with 7 positions matching TRBD1. V trimming: 10 bases; J trimming: 1 base; junction bases outside the gene matches: 15. The CDR3 length is 16 residues. CDR3 coding DNA: TGTGCCACCCTTCGCAGGGGGGGCTTGACGAACACTGAAGCTTTCTTT. Its protein product is CATLRRGGLTNTEAFF.

V usage is TRBV20-1 and J usage is TRBJ1-1, with D possibly being TRBD1 (6 bases). The CDR3 totals 11 residues. Trimming shortened V by 3 bases and J by 11 bases, and 13 bases separated the two germline ends. Germline assignment: CDR1 DFQATT and CDR2 SNEGSKA (reference sequence). The DNA of the CDR3 is TGCAGTGCTAGTTACAGGGTTTTGGCTTTCTTT. Translating gives CSASYRVLAFF.

This clonotype was counted a few times. The chain combines TRBV6-6 with TRBJ1-1; 12 positions match TRBD1. Unmatched junction bases numbered 10, after V lost 7 bases and J lost 4 bases. CDR3 length: 16 residues. The V gene's germline CDR1 is MNHNY and CDR2 SVGAGI (reference sequence). Written as DNA, the CDR3 is TGTGCCAGCATCCAGGGACAGGGGGCACGCGGCACTGAAGCTTTCTTT. Translated, it gives CASIQGQGARGTEAFF.

This clonotype was found a few times. The rearrangement links TRBV7-2 to TRBJ2-2; the D is unclear. The V end lost 1 base, the J end lost 6 bases, and 9 bases lay between the germline ends. Germline-derived CDR1 and CDR2 are SGHTA and FQGNSA. This CDR3 spans 14 amino acids. The CDR3 is CASSLDGFAGELFF. In DNA, the CDR3 is TGTGCCAGCAGCTTAGATGGATTTGCCGGGGAGCTGTTTTTT.

The chain uses TRBV27 and TRBJ2-1; 7 bases are a match to TRBD2. The CDR3 length is 11 residues. Germline CDR1 MNHEY, CDR2 SMNVEV (reference sequence). The trim removed 10 bases at V and 6 bases at J, leaving 3 bases unmatched. The CDR3 protein is CATGGGNEQFF. CDR3 DNA: TGTGCCACTGGGGGGGGCAATGAGCAGTTCTTC.

This chain joins TRBV7-8 and TRBJ1-1; D unresolved. In germline, CDR1 is SGHVS, CDR2 FQNEAQ. CDR3 length: 14 amino acids. The V gene lost 5 bases and the J gene lost 0 bases, with 10 bases spanning the gap. The CDR3 protein is CASSPLRVNTEAFF. For the CDR3, the DNA is TGTGCCAGCAGCCCCCTTAGAGTGAACACTGAAGCTTTCTTT.

The CDR3 spells CASSWMGLRGGEQYF. The CDR3, as DNA: TGTGCCAGCAGCTGGATGGGACTAAGAGGCGGCGAGCAGTACTTC. The chain recombines TRBV7-2 with TRBJ2-7; TRBD2 agrees at 7 bases. The germline V gene has CDR1 SGHTA and CDR2 FQGNSA. The CDR3 length is 15 residues. After removal of 4 bases from V and 6 bases from J, the junction contained 12 bases not matched to a gene.

The gene calls are TRBV6-5 and TRBJ2-1; 8 bases fit TRBD2. Germline V CDR1 and CDR2: MNHEY, SVGAGI. This CDR3 comprises 15 residues. V gave up 1 base and J gave up 7 bases; unmatched junction bases: 6. The DNA of the CDR3 is TGTGCCAGCAGTTACTTACGGGAGGGCCGGAATGAGCAGTTCTTC. It translates to CASSYLREGRNEQFF.

In its sample, this clonotype was seen a few times. Here the CDR3 reads CASSDRLYGARISPLHF. CDR3 in DNA: TGTGCCAGCAGTGATAGGCTCTACGGGGCGAGGATTTCACCCCTCCACTTT. This chain connects TRBV6-6 to TRBJ1-6; a weak D match, TRBD1 (5 bases). The CDR3 totals 17 residues. Germline loops: CDR1 MNHNY, CDR2 SVGAGI (reference sequence). V dropped 5 bases and J dropped 9 bases, with 23 bases sitting between them.

This chain uses TRBV7-2 with TRBJ2-7, with no clear D. The CDR3 totals 13 residues. Germline V gene lookup returns CDR1 SGHTA and CDR2 FQGNSA. V lost 3 bases and J lost 3, with 9 bases in between. Here the CDR3 reads CASSFPNNYEQYF. The CDR3 DNA follows: TGTGCCAGCAGCTTCCCGAACAACTACGAGCAGTACTTC.

This clonotype was seen a few times. This rearrangement joins TRBV2 to TRBJ1-1, with D perhaps matching TRBD1 (6 bases). This CDR3 contains 14 residues. Trimming took off 6 bases at V and 4 bases at J, with 15 bases between the two ends. CDR1 and CDR2 from the germline V gene are SNHLY and FYNNEI. CDR3 DNA sequence: TGTGCCAGCAGGACACAGGGAGGAGGCACTGAAGCTTTCTTT. Residues: CASRTQGGGTEAFF. Full variable domain (outside the CDR3, taken from reference TRBV2 and TRBJ1-1): EPEVTQTPSHQVTQMGQEVILRCVPISNHLYFYWYRQILGQKVEFLVSFYNNEISEKSEIFDDQFSVERPDGSNFTLKIRSTKLEDSAMYFCASRTQGGGTEAFFGQGTRLTVV.

This clonotype has more than one count but fewer than ten. The V call is TRBV28, the J call TRBJ1-4; TRBD1 matches at 8 bases. The CDR3 sequence is 14 residues long. Losses at the gene ends were 7 bases for V and 1 base for J; bases not matched to a gene: 2. Germline V gene lookup returns CDR1 MDHEN and CDR2 SYDVKM. CDR3 protein: CASTTGGTNEKLFF. The DNA for the CDR3 is TGTGCCAGCACCACAGGGGGAACTAATGAAAAACTGTTTTTT.

The chain is built from TRBV6-6 and TRBJ2-1; a weak D match, TRBD1 (6 bases). Trimming removed 9 bases from V and 2 bases from J, with 14 bases in between. Germline V gives CDR1 MNHNY, CDR2 SVGAGI (reference sequence). The CDR3 is made up of 14 amino acids. The CDR3 region has the DNA TGTGCCAGTAAACCGGGACAAGCCTACAATGAGCAGTTCTTC. It is translated as CASKPGQAYNEQFF.

The chain employs TRBV6-6 and TRBJ2-1; D is possibly TRBD2 (5 bases). The CDR3 is 14 residues long. V was trimmed by 8 bases and J by 2 bases, leaving 13 bases between them. Germline CDR1 reads MNHNY; CDR2 reads SVGAGI (reference sequence). The CDR3 coding sequence is TGTGCCAGCGGTACCCCGGGGACCTACAATGAGCAGTTCTTC. Its translation: CASGTPGTYNEQFF.

This clonotype was counted many times. This chain connects TRBV7-9 to TRBJ2-5, with D uncertain. The CDR3 contains 12 residues. Per the germline V gene, CDR1 is SEHNR and CDR2 is FQNEAQ (reference sequence). Trimming stripped 5 bases from V and 3 bases from J, with 7 bases between. In DNA, the CDR3 is TGTGCCAGCAGCCAGGAAGAAGAGACCCAGTACTTC. It is translated as CASSQEEETQYF.

The chain is built from TRBV27 and TRBJ1-6; D call uncertain. Germline V gene sequence: CDR1 MNHEY, CDR2 SMNVEV (reference sequence). V lost 6 bases and J lost 0, with 12 bases in between. The CDR3 consists of 16 residues. The CDR3 region is CASRLTPVSYNSPLHF. CDR3 nucleotides: TGTGCCAGCAGACTGACCCCTGTCTCCTATAATTCACCCCTCCACTTT.

The chain couples TRBV6-8 to TRBJ2-7; maybe TRBD2 (5 bases). CDR1 MNHGY and CDR2 SAAAGT come from the germline V gene. This CDR3 region has 13 residues. Trimming cost V 2 bases and J 3 bases, with 8 bases left between them. CDR3 nucleotide sequence: TGTGCCAGCAGTTACCGGGAACTCTACGAGCAGTACTTC. Encoded protein: CASSYRELYEQYF.

This clonotype came up a few times. The chain is built from TRBV12-3 or TRBV12-4 and TRBJ1-2, with D perhaps matching TRBD1 (6 bases). CDR3 size: 14 residues. V lost 2 bases and J 8 bases, leaving 15 bases between the germline ends. The CDR3 sequence: CASSLWDTQQGYTF. The CDR3 DNA is TGTGCCAGCAGTTTATGGGACACCCAGCAGGGCTACACCTTC.